Listed here are 2 T cell receptor beta chains from one sample, sequenced in a study of T cells in Graves' hyperthyroidism and ophthalmopathy. Amplified TCR beta CDR3 regions derived from RNA transcripts. Using the HTBI primer set, a first-round RT-PCR was run on the TCR CDR3. TCRdb processed the multiplex PCR reads anew with MiXCR; each CDR3 protein has one entry. Counted here are around 690,000 distinct CDR3 sequences, around 16% occurring once; the ten biggest clones make up 15% to 18%. Sequenced material: blood. The source of these receptors is a man between 45 and 60 years old with Graves' hyperthyroidism.

The chain joins TRBV9 to TRBJ1-4; D uncertain. V lost 4 bases to trimming and J lost 1 base, with 5 bases between them. The CDR3 covers 13 residues. Germline loops: CDR1 SGDLS, CDR2 YYNGEE. CDR3 protein: CASSTGTNEKLFF. The CDR3 bases are TGTGCCAGCAGCACCGGAACTAATGAAAAACTGTTTTTT.

In its sample, this clonotype was seen a few times. The chain joins TRBV3-1 to TRBJ2-3; maybe TRBD2 (6 bases). The CDR3 covers 17 residues. Trimming left V 4 bases short and J 1 base short, with 18 bases between. Per the germline V gene, CDR1 is LGHDT and CDR2 is YNNKEL (reference sequence). CDR3 protein: CASSPNKGGVGTDTQYF. CDR3 DNA sequence: TGTGCCAGCAGCCCAAACAAAGGAGGGGTGGGCACAGATACGCAGTATTTT.